The rows below give T cell receptor beta chains drawn from one sample of a study of blood T cell repertoires in COVID-19. The table came from immunoSEQ multiplex PCR; TCRdb's copy has only in-frame clones and leaves some out. The data contain under 55,000 clones, approximately 82% of them singletons. The sequenced sample was peripheral blood. Receptors were obtained from a human donor in a cohort sampled during active COVID-19. The CDR3 runs from the conserved cysteine through the conserved F or W. D genes are given only for firm matches. Not every row has a clone size; where given, it reads once, few, many or a size class.

V	J	D	size	DNA	CDR3
TRBV6-5	TRBJ1-2	NA	NA	TGTGCCAGCAGTTCTAGAAACCCGGGTCAGAACTATGGCTACACCTTC	CASSSRNPGQNYGYTF
TRBV4-3	TRBJ2-3	NA	NA	TGCGCCAGCAGCCAAGACTACACTACTAGCACAGATACGCAGTATTTT	CASSQDYTTSTDTQYF
TRBV2	TRBJ2-7	NA	NA	TGTGCCAGCAGCGCACTCTACGAGCAGTACTTC	CASSALYEQYF
TRBV6-2/TRBV6-3	TRBJ2-7	NA	NA	TGTGCCAGCAGTGAGGGCGAAAGGCAACAGTACTTC	CASSEGERQQYF
TRBV27	TRBJ2-7	NA	NA	TGTGCCAGCAGTTTGTATGGACTCGCCTACGAGCAGTACTTC	CASSLYGLAYEQYF
TRBV19	TRBJ1-5	NA	NA	TGTGCCAGTAGTAGTAGGCAGGAACTTAGCAATCAGCCCCAGCATTTT	CASSSRQELSNQPQHF
TRBV7-9	TRBJ1-1	TRBD1	once	TGTGCCAGCAGCGTGGACAGGGACACTGAAGCTTTCTTT	CASSVDRDTEAFF
TRBV6-2/TRBV6-3	TRBJ2-5	NA	NA	TGTGCCAGCAGTGACAGTCAAGAGACCCAGTACTTC	CASSDSQETQYF
TRBV6-6	TRBJ2-2	NA	NA	TGTGCCAGCAGTCGCGGGGTAATTGACACCGGGGAGCTGTTTTTT	CASSRGVIDTGELFF
TRBV6-5	TRBJ2-2	NA	NA	TGTGCCAGCACCCTCCGCCGGACTGGAGACGGGGAGCTGTTTTTT	CASTLRRTGDGELFF
TRBV30	TRBJ2-3	NA	NA	TGTGCCTGGAATTCGCAGGGTAGGGTAGATACGCAGTATTTT	CAWNSQGRVDTQYF
TRBV6-1	TRBJ1-4	TRBD1	NA	TGTGCCAGCAGTGAAGGGACAGGGAGTGTAAAACTGTTTTTT	CASSEGTGSVKLFF
TRBV4-3	TRBJ2-5	TRBD2	NA	TGCGCCAGCAGCCAAGGCCCTCGCGGGGGGCCAGAAGAGACCCAGTACTTC	CASSQGPRGGPEETQYF
TRBV19	TRBJ2-3	TRBD2	once	TGTGCCAGTAGTATGGGTTCAAGCGGGGGGCCCCACACAGATACGCAGTATTTT	CASSMGSSGGPHTDTQYF
TRBV28	TRBJ2-7	TRBD1	NA	TGTGCCAGCAGTTCCAGGACAGGAACCTCCTACGAGCAGTACTTC	CASSSRTGTSYEQYF
TRBV5-6	TRBJ2-2	NA	few	TGTGCCAGCAGCTGGGGGGACCAAAACACCGGGGAGCTGTTTTTT	CASSWGDQNTGELFF
TRBV4-3	TRBJ1-4	NA	NA	TGCGCCAGCAGCCAGGAGTCCCCTCGGACTAATGAAAAACTGTTTTTT	CASSQESPRTNEKLFF
TRBV6-5	TRBJ2-1	TRBD1	few	TGTGCCAGCAGTCGGGACAGGGGGCGATACAATGAGCAGTTCTTC	CASSRDRGRYNEQFF
TRBV7-2	TRBJ1-1	TRBD1	NA	TGTGCCAGCACCCAATCGGGACAGCTTCACACTGAAGCTTTCTTT	CASTQSGQLHTEAFF
TRBV2	TRBJ1-2	NA	NA	TGTGCCAGCAGTCGGGAGGGGAGAAAGTACTATGGCTACACCTTC	CASSREGRKYYGYTF
TRBV5-1	TRBJ2-7	TRBD1	NA	TGCGCCAGCAGCAACCCGGGACAGCATTCGTACGAGCAGTACTTC	CASSNPGQHSYEQYF
TRBV5-5	TRBJ1-4	NA	NA	TGTGCCAGCAGCTTCCTTAATGAAAAACTGTTTTTT	CASSFLNEKLFF
TRBV6-5	TRBJ1-5	TRBD1	NA	TGTGCCAGCAGTCCAGGACAGGGGAATCAGCCCCAGCATTTT	CASSPGQGNQPQHF
TRBV24-1	TRBJ1-5	NA	NA	TGTGCCACCAGTGACTCGGACAGATATAGCAATCAGCCCCAGCATTTT	CATSDSDRYSNQPQHF
TRBV6-1	TRBJ2-1	NA	NA	TGTGCCAGCAGTGGGTACCTGGGGGCGGGCCCCCTCAATGAGCAGTTCTTC	CASSGYLGAGPLNEQFF
TRBV10-3	TRBJ2-3	TRBD2	NA	TGTGCCATCAGTGAGTCGTTAGCGGGGAACACAGATACGCAGTATTTT	CAISESLAGNTDTQYF
TRBV5-1	TRBJ1-3	NA	NA	TGCGCCAGCAGCTTGTTTAGCGGAGACTCTGGAAACACCATATATTTT	CASSLFSGDSGNTIYF
TRBV7-2	TRBJ1-4	TRBD1	NA	TGTGCCAGCAGCTTAGGGAGACAGGGAAGGGTTTTGTTTTTT	CASSLGRQGRVLFF
TRBV7-9	TRBJ1-3	TRBD1	once	TGTGCCAGCAGCTTAGAGGGGGCTGCGGGAAACACCATATATTTT	CASSLEGAAGNTIYF
TRBV12-3/TRBV12-4	TRBJ1-1	NA	NA	TGTGCCAGCAGTTCAGAGAACACTGAAGCTTTCTTT	CASSSENTEAFF
TRBV7-9	TRBJ1-1	TRBD1	NA	TGTGCCAGCCGGACAGGGGGGAACACTGAAGCTTTCTTT	CASRTGGNTEAFF
TRBV2	TRBJ2-1	NA	NA	TGTGCCAGCAGTTTACCCTTTCGACAGTACAATGAGCAGTTCTTC	CASSLPFRQYNEQFF
TRBV7-2	TRBJ2-5	TRBD2	NA	TGTGCCAGCAGCGTCAGCGGGGGCCAGGGAGAGACCCAGTACTTC	CASSVSGGQGETQYF
TRBV7-9	TRBJ1-2	TRBD1	NA	TGTGCCAGCAGCGGACGACAGGGCCTCCCCGGGAGTGACTACACCTTC	CASSGRQGLPGSDYTF
TRBV19	TRBJ1-4	TRBD1	NA	TGTGCCAGTAGTCCGACCGGGACAGGCAAACTTAATGAAAAACTGTTTTTT	CASSPTGTGKLNEKLFF
TRBV2	TRBJ2-3	NA	NA	TGTGCCAGCAGTGAAGCCAGGGGTGTGGGCACAGATACGCAGTATTTT	CASSEARGVGTDTQYF
TRBV4-3	TRBJ1-2	NA	NA	TGCGCCAGCAGCCAAGTAGGAGGAAACTATGGCTACACCTTC	CASSQVGGNYGYTF
TRBV19	TRBJ1-5	TRBD1	NA	TGTGCCAGTAGTAGTGGCGTGACAGGGATCAGGCCCCAGCATTTT	CASSSGVTGIRPQHF
TRBV6-2/TRBV6-3	TRBJ2-7	TRBD1	NA	TGTGCCAGCAGTTACCCCCCCGGGACAGGGCTATACGAGCAGTACTTC	CASSYPPGTGLYEQYF
TRBV6-5	TRBJ1-4	TRBD1	once	TGTGCCAGCAGCTTGGGACAGGGAATGGAAAAACTGTTTTTT	CASSLGQGMEKLFF
TRBV5-1	TRBJ1-4	NA	NA	TGCGCCAGCAGCGGGGGGACGGGGATGGAACTGTTTTTT	CASSGGTGMELFF
TRBV5-5	TRBJ1-1	NA	NA	TGTGCCAGCAGCCCAACCGGGATGAACACTGAAGCTTTCTTT	CASSPTGMNTEAFF
TRBV5-1	TRBJ1-3	TRBD1	NA	TGCGCCTCCAGGGGGACAGGGTACTCTGGAAACACCATATATTTT	CASRGTGYSGNTIYF
TRBV7-2	TRBJ1-2	NA	NA	TGTGCCAGCAGTTTCCTCGGCAGGGCTGGGCCTAACTATGGCTACACCTTC	CASSFLGRAGPNYGYTF
TRBV29-1	TRBJ2-7	NA	NA	TGCAGCGTTGAGCAAATACAGGGTTCCTACGAGCAGTACTTC	CSVEQIQGSYEQYF
TRBV5-5	TRBJ2-5	TRBD1	NA	TGTGCCAGCAGCTCGTCCCCGGGACAGGGAGGGGAGACCCAGTACTTC	CASSSSPGQGGETQYF
TRBV12-3/TRBV12-4	TRBJ2-3	NA	NA	TGTGCCAGCAGTTTAGCGCGAACAGATACGCAGTATTTT	CASSLARTDTQYF
TRBV18	TRBJ2-3	TRBD1	NA	TGTGCCGCACGTGGACAGGGGGCGTCAGATACGCAGTATTTT	CAARGQGASDTQYF
TRBV4-2	TRBJ2-3	TRBD2	NA	TGTGCCAGCAGCCCTCTCATAGCGGGGTTCACAGATACGCAGTATTTT	CASSPLIAGFTDTQYF
TRBV1	TRBJ2-1	NA	NA	TGCACCAGCAGCTTCCGGACTAGCCGGTTCTTCGATGAGCAGTTCTTC	CTSSFRTSRFFDEQFF
TRBV19	TRBJ1-2	NA	NA	TGTGCCAGTAGTATATGGGTTGCAGGGCCCGATGGCTACACCTTC	CASSIWVAGPDGYTF